This TCR beta chain was recovered during a study of shared clonotypes between healthy human individuals. The CDR3 is 17 residues long. Looked up from germline, CDR1 is LNHNV and CDR2 is YYDKDF (reference sequence). The germline V and J ends were trimmed by 0 bases and 0 bases, with 11 bases remaining between them. An approximately 200 ng quantity of DNA, 30,000 to 35,000 T cell genomes, went into the sorted-subset replicate PCRs. Repertoires were generated with immunoSEQ multiplex PCR, while TCRdb's copy carries only in-frame clones and drops some. The data hold around 1,900,000 clones, with about 93% observed a single time. The naive CD8 fraction comprised CD45RO-negative cells positively selected for CCR7 and excluded terminally differentiated effector memory CD45RA+ cells. Those who donated, Caucasian adults without exception, all lived in Nashville, Tennessee. As regards this clone: What it binds is not known.

Regarding the study as a whole: Around 5% was the fraction of naive CD4 clonotypes found shared across several donors.

This TCR was sampled from a man younger than 35 in good health. Some clones in this sample may be carry-over from other donors' samples. The sample taken for sequencing was naive CD8+ T cells from PBMCs. The genes are TRBV15 and TRBJ1-4; unclear D gene. CDR3 in amino acids: CATSRDLAVSTNEKLFF. The CDR3 region has the DNA TGTGCCACCAGCAGAGATCTTGCAGTCTCAACTAATGAAAAACTGTTTTTT.